This T cell receptor (beta chain) stems from a study of cytomegalovirus exposure and HLA in healthy donors. Study-level information: Genetic ancestry analysis placed around 76% of the approximately 390 donors that were genotyped in the Caucasian-associated cluster.

V lost 2 bases to trimming and J lost 2 bases, with 9 bases between them. From germline, CDR1 is PRHDT and CDR2 FYEKMQ (reference sequence). This CDR3 comprises 14 residues. Comments on this clone: What it recognizes is unknown.

Healthy bone marrow donors formed the donor group. Findings and limits, study-wide: A previous analysis found most TCR beta V segments productive roughly 87% or roughly 30% of the time.

PCR used 60 Vbeta primers and 13 Jbeta primers. TCRdb's copy holds only in-frame clones and misses some; the assay was immunoSEQ multiplex PCR. This sample yields under 250,000 clones, of which roughly 79% are seen a single time; less than 2% belongs to the top ten. This TCR derives from a man aged 25-45 years in good health and CMV-seronegative. J is TRBJ2-5 and V is TRBV13; D may be TRBD2 (5 bases). Sequenced input: PBMCs. The chain's CDR3 is CASSLRSGQETQYF. The CDR3 region has the DNA TGTGCCAGCAGCTTACGTTCGGGACAAGAGACCCAGTACTTC.